A single sample gave rise to the 16 T cell receptor beta chains below, sequenced in a study of blood T cells in healthy people across ages. Through a sample-barcoded 5' primer and a J-beta primer mix, a second PCR was run for roughly 7 to 12 cycles. TCRdb re-derived calls from the 5' RACE reads in MiXCR, one entry per CDR3 protein. The sample contains around 1.5 million distinct CDR3 sequences, almost 60% of which appear only once. Sequencing input: blood. These receptors were collected from a man aged 18 to 35 in good health.

The chain combines TRBV25-1 with TRBJ2-3; TRBD2 aligns across 10 bases. Trimming at V came to 2 bases and at J to 0 bases, leaving 2 bases not matched to a gene. The CDR3 has 16 amino acids. CDR1 and CDR2 from the germline V gene are MGHDK and SYGVNS. Here the CDR3 reads CASSEGTSASTDTQYF. CDR3 bases: TGTGCCAGCAGTGAAGGGACTAGCGCTAGCACAGATACGCAGTATTTT.

This sequence joins TRBV4-1 and TRBJ2-1; 11 bases fit TRBD2. CDR1 and CDR2 (germline): MGHRA, YSYEKL. The V segment lost 4 bases and the J segment 6 bases; nucleotides outside the gene matches: 11. The CDR3 length is 17 residues. CDR3 DNA sequence: TGCGCCAGCAGCCGTACCTCTCTAGCGGGGGGTTTCAATGAGCAGTTCTTC. Protein: CASSRTSLAGGFNEQFF.

The rearrangement joins TRBV12-3 or TRBV12-4 to TRBJ2-5; TRBD1 aligns across 10 bases. CDR3 length: 15 amino acids. With 3 bases clipped from V and 4 bases from J, the junction kept 5 bases outside the gene matches. CDR3 sequence: CASSFADRGLETQYF. CDR3 sequence (DNA): TGTGCCAGCAGTTTTGCGGACAGGGGGTTAGAGACCCAGTACTTC.

With regard to this clonotype: It is likely a read error, because the conserved phenylalanine at the end of the CDR3 is missing. The DNA is left out, because the CDR3 cannot be placed on it with certainty; the CDR3 is given as TCRdb lists it. V and J are TRBV7-2 and TRBJ2-1; TRBD2 is the table's D call and was not checked against the DNA. Germline V lookup: CDR1 SGHTA, CDR2 FQGNSA. The CDR3 is made up of 20 amino acids, end residues included. CDR3 region: CASSLVFRLAGGPGYNEQFI.

This rearrangement joins TRBV7-8 to TRBJ2-3, with a weak D call TRBD2 (6 bases). With 3 bases removed from V and 6 bases from J, the gap between germline ends came to 13 bases. CDR3 length equals 14 residues. Germline V gene lookup returns CDR1 SGHVS and CDR2 FQNEAQ. Here the CDR3 DNA reads TGTGCCAGCAGCTTCGGGACTGCCAGGGATACGCAGTATTTT. Translated, it gives CASSFGTARDTQYF.

This clonotype was counted between two and nine times. The chain employs TRBV11-2 and TRBJ1-4, with D uncertain. V shed 1 base and J shed 8 bases, with 11 bases lying between them. This CDR3 has 14 residues. Germline V gives CDR1 SGHAT, CDR2 FQNNGV. The CDR3 protein is CASSLGIGGEKLFF. CDR3 DNA sequence: TGTGCCAGCAGCTTAGGGATAGGTGGAGAAAAACTGTTTTTT.

This clonotype was seen once. The chain uses TRBV5-1 and TRBJ2-6; 7 bases align to TRBD1. J was trimmed by 2 bases and V by 0 bases; bases with no gene match: 14. In germline, CDR1 is SGHRS, CDR2 YFSETQ. The CDR3 runs to 20 residues. CDR3 DNA: TGCGCCAGCAGCTTGGACAACCCGACAGGGAGAGGGGCTGGGGCCAACGTCCTGACTTTC. Translation gives CASSLDNPTGRGAGANVLTF.

This chain connects TRBV7-9 to TRBJ1-4, with a tentative D call TRBD1 (5 bases). Trimming left V 2 bases short and J 4 bases short, with 14 bases between. The V gene's germline CDR1 is SEHNR and CDR2 FQNEAQ (reference sequence). This CDR3 is 16 amino acids long. The CDR3 nucleotides are TGTGCCAGCAGCTTATTAGGGGCCACGGATAATGAAAAACTGTTTTTT. It specifies CASSLLGATDNEKLFF.

The chain has TRBV6-1 and TRBJ2-5; D possibly corresponds to TRBD1 (6 bases). The CDR3 sequence is 16 residues long. Looked up from germline, CDR1 is MNHNS and CDR2 is SASEGT. Trimming cost V 7 bases and J 1 base, with 19 bases left between them. The CDR3 bases are TGTGCCAGCAACAGAGCCCTACAGGGAACCCAAGAGACCCAGTACTTC. Protein sequence: CASNRALQGTQETQYF.

The J gene is TRBJ2-7, the V gene TRBV7-2; 7 bases fit TRBD2. Germline values: CDR1 SGHTA, CDR2 FQGNSA. This CDR3 has 15 amino acids. V lost 5 bases, J lost 3 bases, and 10 bases stayed unmatched. CDR3: CASSPSAGVRYEQYF. The CDR3 DNA is TGTGCCAGCAGCCCCTCGGCGGGGGTGCGCTACGAGCAGTACTTC. Supplemented by reference TRBV7-2 and TRBJ2-7, the full variable domain reads GAGVSQSPSNKVTEKGKDVELRCDPISGHTALYWYRQSLGQGLEFLIYFQGNSAPDKSGLPSDRFSAERTGGSVSTLTIQRTQQEDSAVYLCASSPSAGVRYEQYFGPGTRLTVT.

This chain uses TRBV6-6 with TRBJ1-5, with TRBD1 matching over 7 bases. The CDR3 has 14 amino acids. Germline V lookup: CDR1 MNHNY, CDR2 SVGAGI (reference sequence). Losses at the gene ends were 6 bases for V and 3 bases for J; bases not matched to a gene: 5. The CDR3 bases are TGTGCCAGCAGAACCGGGACAGACAATCAGCCCCAGCATTTT. It is translated as CASRTGTDNQPQHF.

The rearrangement joins TRBV15 to TRBJ1-5; 7 bases are a match to TRBD1. The trim removed 1 base at V and 7 bases at J, leaving 4 bases unmatched. CDR1 is LNHNV, CDR2 YYDKDF, per germline (reference sequence). The CDR3 is made up of 14 amino acids. CDR3 nucleotide sequence: TGTGCCACCAGCAGAGGGGCAGGGGGGCAGCCCCAGCATTTT. Translated, it gives CATSRGAGGQPQHF.

In this sample, this clonotype turned up a few times. V and J are TRBV20-1 and TRBJ2-7; TRBD1 matches at 9 bases. The CDR3 totals 15 residues. Germline V CDR1 and CDR2: DFQATT, SNEGSKA (reference sequence). J was trimmed by 0 bases and V by 3 bases; bases with no gene match: 6. CDR3 in amino acids: CSARGQGGNSYEQYF. The CDR3, as DNA: TGCAGTGCTAGGGGACAGGGAGGCAACTCCTACGAGCAGTACTTC.

The gene calls are TRBV3-1 and TRBJ2-1; 10 bases agree with TRBD2. Trimming at V came to 4 bases and at J to 7 bases, leaving 7 bases not matched to a gene. This CDR3 region has 15 residues. CDR1 and CDR2 (germline): LGHDT, YNNKEL (reference sequence). The CDR3, as DNA: TGTGCCAGCAGCCGAGCTAGCGGGGGAGGGAATGAGCAGTTCTTC. Translation gives CASSRASGGGNEQFF.

This clonotype was found once. The rearrangement links TRBV20-1 to TRBJ2-3; D ambiguous. Germline lookup yields CDR1 DFQATT and CDR2 SNEGSKA (reference sequence). The CDR3 loop spans 18 amino acids. The CDR3 nucleotides read TGCAGCCTGCCCCCGGCCACTATTCTTCTGACTAGCACAGATACGCAGTATTTT. This codes for CSLPPATILLTSTDTQYF.

CDR3 sequence (DNA): TGCGCCAGCAGCGGCGAGAGCGGGACAACTTACAATGAGCAGTTCTTC. Its translation: CASSGESGTTYNEQFF. This rearrangement joins TRBV5-1 to TRBJ2-1; the D gene is possibly TRBD2 (7 bases). Germline values: CDR1 SGHRS, CDR2 YFSETQ. V was clipped by 4 bases and J by 4 bases, with 18 bases between them. The CDR3 runs to 16 residues.